This is a list of T cell receptor beta chains from one sample in a study of blood T cell repertoires in COVID-19. TCRdb keeps only in-frame clones here, not all; method: immunoSEQ multiplex PCR. This table has some 390,000 clones, approximately 89% appearing once. Sequencing used peripheral blood. The receptor set was obtained from a woman aged 60-75 years with COVID-19, enrolled during active disease. Both conserved end residues are part of each CDR3. D genes are given only for firm matches. For some rows the clone size is stated as once, few or many, or as a class when expanded; others skip it.

j_gene,d_gene,abundance,v_gene,CDR3nt,CDR3aa
TRBJ2-3,.,once,TRBV11-3,TGTGCCAGCAGCTTAGGGCAGGGCTCGCAGTATTTT,CASSLGQGSQYF
TRBJ1-2,.,.,TRBV3-1/TRBV3-2,TGTGCCAGCAGCCACCTCTCGGGAGGGAATGGCTACACCTTC,CASSHLSGGNGYTF
TRBJ2-1,TRBD2,.,TRBV10-3,TGTGCCATCAAAACTAGCGGGGGGACCCACAATGAGCAGTTCTTC,CAIKTSGGTHNEQFF
TRBJ1-4,TRBD1,.,TRBV11-2,TGTGCCAGCAGCTTAGACCTGGGACAGTCCAATGAAAAACTGTTTTTT,CASSLDLGQSNEKLFF
TRBJ2-3,.,.,TRBV6-2/TRBV6-3,TGTGCCAGCAGTTACTCGAGGGTAGCCTGGACCGGAGATACGCAGTATTTT,CASSYSRVAWTGDTQYF
TRBJ1-2,.,.,TRBV5-6,TGTGCCAGCAGCTTGGATTCAGGCTCTAAATATGGCTACACCTTC,CASSLDSGSKYGYTF
TRBJ2-2,.,.,TRBV27,TGTGCCAGCAAAGACACAGGGAACACCGGGGAGCTGTTTTTT,CASKDTGNTGELFF
TRBJ2-7,TRBD1,.,TRBV19,TGTGCCAGTAGTACGGGACAGATCACCTACGAGCAGTACTTC,CASSTGQITYEQYF
TRBJ2-2,.,.,TRBV7-6,TGTGCCAGCAGGGCAACCAGGGAGGCGTTAGGAACCGGGGAGCTGTTTTTT,CASRATREALGTGELFF
TRBJ2-6,TRBD1,.,TRBV7-3,TGTGCCAGCAGCGGACAGGAGAGAAGCTCTGGGGCCAACGTCCTGACTTTC,CASSGQERSSGANVLTF
TRBJ2-2,.,once,TRBV9,TGTGCCAGCAGCGTAGCGGTGTCGCGGGCCGGGGAGCTGTTTTTT,CASSVAVSRAGELFF
TRBJ1-3,.,.,TRBV7-2,TGTGCCAACGGGGGGGAATCTGGAAACACCATATATTTT,CANGGESGNTIYF
TRBJ1-2,.,.,TRBV4-3,TGCGCCAGCAGCCAATGGTTTGGAGGTGGCAACTATGGCTACACCTTC,CASSQWFGGGNYGYTF
TRBJ2-1,TRBD2,.,TRBV11-3,TGTGCCAGCAGTTTGGGGATAGCGGGGGGAAATGAGCAGTTCTTC,CASSLGIAGGNEQFF
TRBJ2-2,.,.,TRBV2,TGTGCCAGCAGTGAAATTGCCGGGACTTTGAACACCGGGGAGCTGTTTTTT,CASSEIAGTLNTGELFF
TRBJ2-5,.,.,TRBV7-9,TGTGCCAGCACACGTTCGGGGCAAGAGACCCAGTACTTC,CASTRSGQETQYF
TRBJ2-7,.,.,TRBV3-1/TRBV3-2,TGTGCCAGCAGCCCCCACGCGGGCTCCTACGAGCAGTACTTC,CASSPHAGSYEQYF
TRBJ1-2,.,.,TRBV20-1,TGCAGTGCTGGGGGGTCACGCGGCTACACCTTC,CSAGGSRGYTF
TRBJ2-4,TRBD2,once,TRBV11-2,TGTGCCAGCAGCTACGGGACTAGTTGGGACATTCAGTACTTC,CASSYGTSWDIQYF
TRBJ2-6,TRBD1,.,TRBV5-1,TGCGCCAGCAGGGCCGGGACAGGGGTAATCCTTTCCCTGACTTTC,CASRAGTGVILSLTF
TRBJ1-5,.,once,TRBV7-8,TGTGCCAGCAGCTCAACAGGATACAGCAATCAGCCCCAGCATTTT,CASSSTGYSNQPQHF
TRBJ2-3,.,.,TRBV7-3,TGTGCCAGCAGCTTATCAGGTGCCGGAATGGATACGCAGTATTTT,CASSLSGAGMDTQYF
TRBJ2-7,TRBD2,.,TRBV29-1,TGCAGCGTTGCGGGGGGGAACTCCTACGAGCAGTACTTC,CSVAGGNSYEQYF
TRBJ2-7,TRBD2,.,TRBV6-1,TGTGCCAGCAGTGAAAAACTGGGAGGGGCCGCGCGGCAGTACTTC,CASSEKLGGAARQYF
TRBJ2-2,TRBD1,many,TRBV11-1,TGTGCCAGCAGCTTAGGGACAGGGGGAGGCACCGGGGAGCTGTTTTTT,CASSLGTGGGTGELFF
TRBJ1-1,.,.,TRBV7-8,TGTGCCAGCAGCTTAGTAACTACCGGGCGGGTGCGGAACACTGAAGCTTTCTTT,CASSLVTTGRVRNTEAFF
TRBJ1-1,.,.,TRBV18,TGTGCCAGCTCACCTCGGGATTCGGGGACTGAAGCTTTCTTT,CASSPRDSGTEAFF
TRBJ2-4,.,.,TRBV5-4,TGTGCCAGCAGCTTGACAGGGGAGGACATTCAGTACTTC,CASSLTGEDIQYF